The 5 T cell receptor beta chains reported below all come from one sample, sequenced in a study of glioma-infiltrating T cells after dendritic cell vaccination. The sample's time point: after dendritic cell vaccination, including at tumor progression/relapse. Measured with immunoSEQ multiplex PCR; TCRdb has only the in-frame clones, and not every one. The repertoire has over 75,000 clones, roughly four fifths of them found once; the top ten carry around 2.2%. This specimen was blood, taken after dendritic cell vaccination. These receptor sequences come from a human donor with glioblastoma.

The chain employs TRBV19 and TRBJ1-5, with a tentative D call TRBD1 (6 bases). CDR1 and CDR2 from the germline V gene are LNHDA and SQIVND (reference sequence). The CDR3 spans 16 residues. V lost 3 bases and J lost 3, with 15 bases in between. The chain's CDR3 is CASSIPGRGDNQPQHF. In DNA, the CDR3 is TGTGCCAGTAGTATCCCGGGCAGGGGAGACAATCAGCCCCAGCATTTT.

This clone was counted once. This rearrangement joins TRBV19 to TRBJ1-1, with D possibly matching TRBD1 (5 bases). Germline V CDR1 and CDR2: LNHDA, SQIVND (reference sequence). Trimming removed 3 bases from V and 1 base from J, with 12 bases in between. This CDR3 is built from 15 residues. For the CDR3, the DNA is TGTGCCAGTAGTATGAAGGGGAGGGCGAACACTGAAGCTTTCTTT. Encoded protein: CASSMKGRANTEAFF.

In this sample, this clone turned up once. The chain joins TRBV10-1 to TRBJ2-4; 9 bases are shared with TRBD2. This CDR3 has 15 amino acids. Germline lookup yields CDR1 WNHNN and CDR2 SYGVQD (reference sequence). Germline trimming cut 0 bases from V and 8 bases from J; bases unmatched to any gene: 5. Here the CDR3 DNA reads TGCGCCAGCAGTGAGTCTGGTAGCGGGAGCTACATTCAGTACTTC. Translated, it gives CASSESGSGSYIQYF.

V and J are TRBV19 and TRBJ1-1, with TRBD1 identical over 11 bases. The CDR3 totals 15 residues. J lost 1 base, V lost 9 bases, and 7 bases had no gene match. CDR1 LNHDA and CDR2 SQIVND come from the germline V gene (reference sequence). CDR3 residues: CASRDRGWKNTEAFF. For the CDR3, the DNA is TGTGCCAGCCGGGACAGGGGGTGGAAGAACACTGAAGCTTTCTTT.

The rearrangement uses TRBV7-2 and TRBJ1-4; D uncertain. V lost 1 base to trimming and J lost 10 bases, with 13 bases between them. Germline V lookup: CDR1 SGHTA, CDR2 FQGNSA. There are 14 residues in the CDR3. The CDR3 here is CASSLEWSRGKLFF. As DNA, the CDR3 is TGTGCCAGCAGCTTAGAGTGGTCTCGAGGAAAACTGTTTTTT.